Below, one T cell receptor beta chain is given with its context. The target antigen is unknown. This sample is drawn from a study of T-cell reconstitution after alpha-beta-depleted transplantation in children. Germline V CDR1 and CDR2: SQVTM, ANQGSEA. The CDR3 consists of 11 residues. Preparation of the TCRbeta library was carried out with unique molecular identifiers. TCRdb re-analysed the PCR reads in MiXCR, keeping a single row per CDR3 protein. The sample has 300,000 to 400,000 distinct CDR3 sequences; more than 20% are singletons. General study results and limits: Expanded graft clones, several hundred of them, were reportedly the source of alpha-beta T cells about two months after transplant. After one year, T-cell counts and TCRbeta diversity mostly came from new T cells. Diversity of TCRbeta at day 60 was high in some patients, arising from surviving recipient T cells and thymic progenitors.

The receptor's source is a male patient between 10 and 17 years old who had a stem cell transplant for acute lymphoblastic leukemia, so the T cells may come from the graft donor. The rearrangement links TRBV29-1 to TRBJ2-1, with a weak D call TRBD1 (5 bases). The sample in question was PBMCs, mostly from graft donor cells, obtained 180 days after TCRalphabeta/CD19-depleted stem cell transplant. CDR3 in amino acids: CSTGPYNEQFF. The CDR3 DNA reads as TGCAGTACAGGTCCCTACAATGAGCAGTTCTTC.